Below, 15 T cell receptor beta chains from the same sample are listed, as sequenced in a study of pediatric ulcerative colitis. Generated by immunoSEQ multiplex PCR, the TCRdb table keeps only in-frame clones and is missing some. In the table there are 45,000 to 75,000 clones, about 87% of which are singletons. Material for sequencing was blood. These receptors were taken from a boy aged 5-17 years who was a control in a study of pediatric ulcerative colitis.

J is TRBJ2-1 and V is TRBV19; D possibly corresponds to TRBD2 (6 bases). From germline, CDR1 is LNHDA and CDR2 SQIVND (reference sequence). The CDR3 contains 15 residues. Trimming took 4 bases from V and 7 from J, leaving 17 bases between them. CDR3 residues: CASSRREFARNEQFF. DNA for the CDR3: TGTGCCAGTAGTAGACGGGAGTTCGCTCGGAATGAGCAGTTCTTC.

This chain connects TRBV6-5 to TRBJ2-5; D is unresolved. Trimming shortened V by 8 bases and J by 5 bases, and 18 bases separated the two germline ends. CDR1 is MNHEY, CDR2 SVGAGI, per germline. The CDR3 extends over 14 amino acids. CDR3 DNA sequence: TGTGCCAGCCGCCACTCCACAGTTGTGGAGACCCAGTACTTC. Its translation is CASRHSTVVETQYF.

The V gene is TRBV18, the J gene TRBJ1-4; D remains unclear. The CDR3 totals 12 residues. Germline CDR1 reads KGHSH; CDR2 reads LQKENI. Between the trimmed V and J ends, which lost 1 base and 6 bases, there was a span of 3 bases. CDR3 in DNA: TGTGCCAGCTCACCACGAGATGAAAAACTGTTTTTT. Its protein product is CASSPRDEKLFF.

This chain connects TRBV28 to TRBJ2-1; 7 nucleotides agree with TRBD2. The J segment lost 9 bases and the V segment lost 6 bases, leaving 17 bases of the junction unmatched. The CDR3 extends over 16 amino acids. The germline CDR1 and CDR2 sequences are MDHEN and SYDVKM. The chain's CDR3 is CASSPLAGDLGFEQFF. DNA for the CDR3: TGTGCCAGCAGCCCTTTGGCGGGAGACTTGGGTTTTGAGCAGTTCTTC. The full variable domain, rest sourced from reference TRBV28 and TRBJ2-1, is DVKVTQSSRYLVKRTGEKVFLECVQDMDHENMFWYRQDPGLGLRLIYFSYDVKMKEKGDIPEGYSVSREKKERFSLILESASTNQTSMYLCASSPLAGDLGFEQFFGPGTRLTVL.

This chain joins TRBV6-5 and TRBJ1-1, with no clear D. The V and J ends lost 3 bases and 1 base respectively, with 9 bases between them. This CDR3 spans 14 amino acids. CDR1 is MNHEY and CDR2 is SVGAGI in the germline V gene. The DNA of the CDR3 is TGTGCCAGCAGTTATGGGAAACGGAACACTGAAGCTTTCTTT. Translated: CASSYGKRNTEAFF.

This chain uses TRBV28 with TRBJ2-2; TRBD1 aligns across 7 bases. The CDR3 totals 17 residues. Germline CDR1 and CDR2: MDHEN and SYDVKM. V lost 5 bases and J lost 0; bases outside the gene matches: 9. CDR3 nucleotide sequence: TGTGCCAGCAGTCCTGTAAGGGGACAGTCGAACACCGGGGAGCTGTTTTTT. This encodes CASSPVRGQSNTGELFF. Combining the CDR3 with reference TRBV28 and TRBJ2-2 gives the whole variable domain DVKVTQSSRYLVKRTGEKVFLECVQDMDHENMFWYRQDPGLGLRLIYFSYDVKMKEKGDIPEGYSVSREKKERFSLILESASTNQTSMYLCASSPVRGQSNTGELFFGEGSRLTVL.

The genes are TRBV11-2 and TRBJ2-7; no clear D gene. Germline lookup yields CDR1 SGHAT and CDR2 FQNNGV. The CDR3 is 15 amino acids. The V end lost 0 bases, the J end lost 0 bases, and 9 bases lay between the germline ends. CDR3 coding DNA: TGTGCCAGCAGCTTAGAGGCTTCCCACTCCTACGAGCAGTACTTC. It yields the protein CASSLEASHSYEQYF.

This sequence joins TRBV15 and TRBJ2-7, with D possibly matching TRBD2 (6 bases). V dropped 0 bases and J dropped 5 bases, with 14 bases sitting between them. This CDR3 spans 15 amino acids. In germline, CDR1 is LNHNV, CDR2 YYDKDF (reference sequence). CDR3 bases: TGTGCCACCAGCAGAGAAGGCGGGGAGCAGCACGAGCAGTACTTC. Residues: CATSREGGEQHEQYF.

V gene TRBV6-5 combines with J gene TRBJ1-1, with D perhaps TRBD1 (6 bases). V lost 2 bases, J lost 3 bases, and 10 bases lay in between. CDR1 is MNHEY, CDR2 SVGAGI, per germline. The CDR3 spans 14 residues. Written as DNA, the CDR3 is TGTGCCAGCAGTTACGAAGGGGGGGACACTGAAGCTTTCTTT. This encodes CASSYEGGDTEAFF.

The DNA for the CDR3 is TGTGCCAGCAGCGTAGCTACTAGCGGGAATTGGGAGACCCAGTACTTC. This sequence encodes CASSVATSGNWETQYF. J is TRBJ2-5 and V is TRBV9; 10 nucleotides agree with TRBD2. J gave up 5 bases and V 0 bases, and 7 bases lay outside the gene matches. The length of the CDR3 is 16 residues. Per germline, CDR1 SGDLS and CDR2 YYNGEE.

This chain's CDR3 is CASSLVLAGSGEQFF. CDR3 nucleotides: TGTGCCAGCAGCTTGGTACTAGCGGGGAGTGGTGAGCAGTTCTTC. V usage is TRBV5-6 and J usage is TRBJ2-1; 10 bases are a match to TRBD2. The CDR3 has 15 residues. With 0 bases clipped from V and 9 bases from J, the junction kept 6 bases outside the gene matches. Germline V gene lookup returns CDR1 SGHDT and CDR2 YYEEEE. Looking up the rest from reference TRBV5-6 and TRBJ2-1 gives the full variable domain: DAGVTQSPTHLIKTRGQQVTLRCSPKSGHDTVSWYQQALGQGPQFIFQYYEEEERQRGNFPDRFSGHQFPNYSSELNVNALLLGDSALYLCASSLVLAGSGEQFFGPGTRLTVL.

CDR3 DNA sequence: TGTGCCAGCAGCTTTACAGGGGAGAACACTGAAGCTTTCTTT. Its protein is CASSFTGENTEAFF. The chain uses TRBV5-4 and TRBJ1-1, with 7 bases lining up with TRBD1. Germline V lookup: CDR1 SGHNT, CDR2 YYREEE (reference sequence). This CDR3 spans 14 amino acids. With 2 bases clipped from V and 1 base from J, the junction kept 2 bases outside the gene matches.

The J gene is TRBJ2-1, the V gene TRBV19; D possibly corresponds to TRBD1 (5 bases). V was trimmed by 3 bases and J by 5 bases, leaving 11 bases between them. The CDR3 length is 14 residues. Germline V gene sequence: CDR1 LNHDA, CDR2 SQIVND (reference sequence). In DNA form, the CDR3 reads TGTGCCAGTAGTATCCAGGGTTCGGACAATGAGCAGTTCTTC. Translated: CASSIQGSDNEQFF.

The chain carries TRBV5-1 and TRBJ2-3; D could derive from TRBD1 or TRBD2 (5 bases each). Germline values: CDR1 SGHRS, CDR2 YFSETQ. The V and J ends lost 2 bases and 2 bases respectively, with 21 bases between them. This CDR3 spans 18 amino acids. CDR3 DNA sequence: TGCGCCAGCAGCTTCAGTATCTCCGGGGAAGGGGCCACAGATACGCAGTATTTT. It yields the protein CASSFSISGEGATDTQYF.

The V call is TRBV7-6, the J call TRBJ1-1; 7 nucleotides align to TRBD1. V was pared by 2 bases and J by 1 base, with 4 bases of the junction left unmatched. This CDR3 spans 15 amino acids. Germline V gene lookup returns CDR1 SGHVS and CDR2 FNYEAQ. CDR3 in DNA: TGTGCCAGCAGCTTACTGGACAGGTCGAACACTGAAGCTTTCTTT. Protein: CASSLLDRSNTEAFF. Supplemented by reference TRBV7-6 and TRBJ1-1, the full variable domain reads GAGVSQSPRYKVTKRGQDVALRCDPISGHVSLYWYRQALGQGPEFLTYFNYEAQQDKSGLPNDRFSAERPEGSISTLTIQRTEQRDSAMYRCASSLLDRSNTEAFFGQGTRLTVV.